This T cell receptor (beta chain) was retrieved from a study of blood T cell repertoires in COVID-19 (dated by TCRdb to about 2020). With regard to the full study: The collaborator samples originated in the United States, Italy and Spain and spanned the acute and convalescent phases of COVID-19. Where available, HLA class I and class II types were obtained from metadata supplied by the sample provider rather than from assay-based typing. The samples were drawn from the first 160 participants of the ongoing ImmuneRACE study and from roughly 1,300 subjects provided by 6 global collaborators. The material from the prospective study consisted of cDNA or gDNA derived from T cells, B-cell-depleted T cells, or PBMCs. The dataset comprised deeply sampled blood TCRbeta repertoires from subjects exposed to, actively infected with, or recovered from COVID-19. The repertoires were released in a freely available public database meant as a resource for research on the immune response to SARS-CoV-2. Nearly every sample came with metadata listing a de-identified subject ID, COVID-19 status, age in years and sex.

Overall study results and their limits: Clinical and demographic metadata were provided uncurated, with the amount varying by source and participant.

As concerns this clone: Its antigen has not been determined. Per-base qualities were not stored, and no clone one base away is much larger.

TCRbeta CDR3 regions were amplified from genomic DNA using the immunoSEQ Assay, a bias-controlled multiplex PCR. The paper's data handling went like this. Within the assay, amplification of reference gene primers was used to estimate how many nucleated cells each sample contained. To quantify the absolute abundance of each unique TCRbeta CDR3 rearrangement, sequence reads were collapsed and filtered. For each sample, productive Simpson clonality was calculated as the square root of Simpson's diversity index across productive rearrangements. Held by TCRdb, this immuneACCESS table contains in-frame sequences only and omits some clones. Under half of the omission traces to an unresolved V gene where checked; the cause of the rest is unknown. The DNA gave D and trimming, while V, J and clone size come from that table. The table for this sample lists around 140,000 clones; 85% to 90% of them were counted only once. The ten largest clones represent about 2% of the sample.

The junction carries 7 bases between V and J, which are trimmed by 0 bases and 9 bases respectively. CDR3 length: 12 amino acids, cysteine to phenylalanine. Only CDR3 DNA remains: 36 bases, in frame from the first base. The germline V gene sets CDR1 to SGDLS and CDR2 to YYNGEE. The collaborating institutions used their own protocols to collect whole blood in K2EDTA tubes. For TCRbeta analysis, collaborators shipped samples as frozen whole blood, isolated PBMCs, or DNA extracted from either of those sample types. The chain is encoded by TRBV9 joined to TRBJ2-1; a weak D assignment points to TRBD2 (5 bases agree). This clonotype was obtained from a man between 65 and 79 years old with active COVID-19. The specimen was peripheral blood. The nucleotide sequence reads as follows: TGTGCCAGCAGCGTAGCTGAGGGTGAGCAGTTCTTC. Translated, this is CASSVAEGEQFF.